One sample yielded the 18 T cell receptor beta chains listed below, sequenced in a study of cytomegalovirus exposure and HLA in healthy donors. 13 Jbeta primers and 60 Vbeta primers were used for the PCR. Some clones are missing from TCRdb's copy, which holds only in-frame ones; the method was immunoSEQ multiplex PCR. The table records fewer than 150,000 clones, 70% to 80% of them present only once. Sequencing used PBMCs. The receptors come from a woman aged 40 to 50 in good health and CMV-seropositive.

This chain connects TRBV19 to TRBJ1-5, with 7 nucleotides matching TRBD1. J gave up 2 bases and V 1 base, and 5 bases lay outside the gene matches. Germline-derived CDR1 and CDR2 are LNHDA and SQIVND (reference sequence). CDR3 size: 16 residues. The CDR3 DNA reads as TGTGCCAGTAGTATAGGAGACAGGGTGCGCAATCAGCCCCAGCATTTT. Protein sequence: CASSIGDRVRNQPQHF.

The V call is TRBV9, the J call TRBJ2-3; D gene unclear. From germline, CDR1 is SGDLS and CDR2 YYNGEE. This CDR3 has 14 amino acids. Trimming left V 0 bases short and J 3 bases short, with 8 bases between. Written as DNA, the CDR3 is TGTGCCAGCAGCGTAGCGGTATATACAGATACGCAGTATTTT. This sequence encodes CASSVAVYTDTQYF.

The V gene is TRBV13, the J gene TRBJ2-3; D is possibly TRBD1 (5 bases). Per germline, CDR1 PRHDT and CDR2 FYEKMQ (reference sequence). Trimming pared 5 bases from V and 3 bases from J, leaving 15 bases between. There are 15 residues in the CDR3. The CDR3 DNA reads as TGTGCCAGCAGCGCAAGGAAGGGGAAGACAGATACGCAGTATTTT. Residues: CASSARKGKTDTQYF.

Remarks on this clone: The same CDR3 arises from other DNA sequences in this sample as well. The J gene is TRBJ1-2, the V gene TRBV4-2, with 7 bases identical to TRBD1. After removal of 2 bases from V and 6 bases from J, the junction contained 9 bases not matched to a gene. The CDR3 spans 15 residues. Germline CDR1 is LGHNA and CDR2 is YNFKEQ. CDR3 loop: CASSQPHDRADGYTF. For the CDR3, the DNA is TGTGCCAGCAGCCAACCTCACGACAGGGCGGATGGCTACACCTTC.

The gene calls are TRBV13 and TRBJ2-1, with a possible D match to TRBD2 (6 bases). Germline V gene sequence: CDR1 PRHDT, CDR2 FYEKMQ (reference sequence). The CDR3 consists of 16 residues. V lost 1 base and J lost 7, with 17 bases in between. CDR3: CASSLVLATVLNEQFF. CDR3 DNA: TGTGCCAGCAGCTTAGTACTAGCTACCGTTCTGAATGAGCAGTTCTTC.

The chain employs TRBV19 and TRBJ1-2; TRBD1 matches at 8 bases. Germline lookup yields CDR1 LNHDA and CDR2 SQIVND (reference sequence). The CDR3 runs 15 residues. J lost 1 base, V lost 5 bases, and 6 bases had no gene match. The CDR3 DNA sequence: TGTGCCAGTAGTGTCAGGGGGCGAGGTAACTATGGCTACACCTTC. Amino acids: CASSVRGRGNYGYTF.

The chain is built from TRBV7-2 and TRBJ1-2, with D possibly being TRBD1 (5 bases). Per germline, CDR1 SGHTA and CDR2 FQGNSA. This CDR3 is built from 17 residues. The ends were cut back, 1 base at V and 0 bases at J, with 15 bases in the middle. The CDR3 protein is CASSLGGTGLANYGYTF. CDR3 in DNA: TGTGCCAGCAGCTTAGGCGGGACCGGACTAGCTAACTATGGCTACACCTTC.

This chain connects TRBV6-1 to TRBJ2-7; D is possibly TRBD1 (6 bases). The CDR3 contains 13 residues. Trimming removed 2 bases from V and 6 bases from J, with 11 bases in between. Per germline, CDR1 MNHNS and CDR2 SASEGT. The CDR3, as DNA: TGTGCCAGCAGTGAATCCAGGGGCGGCGAGCAGTACTTC. Its protein is CASSESRGGEQYF.

The chain is built from TRBV5-6 and TRBJ2-7; 11 bases match TRBD2. This CDR3 comprises 17 residues. Per germline, CDR1 SGHDT and CDR2 YYEEEE. V dropped 3 bases and J dropped 3; count of bases not matched to a gene: 11. CDR3 in amino acids: CASSSGLAAYLDYEQYF. The CDR3 region has the DNA TGTGCCAGCAGCTCGGGACTAGCGGCCTACCTCGACTACGAGCAGTACTTC.

This clone was observed once. V and J are TRBV30 and TRBJ1-2; D is possibly TRBD1 (6 bases). This CDR3 region has 13 residues. Germline CDR1 is GTSNPN and CDR2 is SVGIG (reference sequence). Trimming left V 0 bases short and J 6 bases short, with 11 bases between. The CDR3 DNA is TGTGCCTGGAGTGTAGTCAGGGGTCATGGCTACACCTTC. This translates into CAWSVVRGHGYTF.

The chain carries TRBV5-4 and TRBJ2-5; 11 bases map to TRBD1. V shed 3 bases and J 4 bases; nucleotides not matched to a gene: 5. The CDR3 consists of 15 residues. From germline, CDR1 is SGHNT and CDR2 YYREEE (reference sequence). The CDR3 loop is CASSSGQGAGETQYF. In DNA, the CDR3 is TGTGCCAGCAGCTCTGGACAGGGGGCGGGAGAGACCCAGTACTTC.

This clone was detected a few times. The chain couples TRBV9 to TRBJ1-2; D is possibly TRBD1 (5 bases). The length of the CDR3 is 16 residues. Germline V gene lookup returns CDR1 SGDLS and CDR2 YYNGEE. The V gene lost 4 bases and the J gene lost 0 bases, with 16 bases spanning the gap. CDR3 region: CASSPQGARANYGYTF. DNA for the CDR3: TGTGCCAGCAGCCCCCAAGGGGCCAGGGCTAACTATGGCTACACCTTC.

This chain links TRBV4-2 with TRBJ1-5; D unclear. The V end was cut by 0 bases, the J end by 1 base, with 4 bases between. Germline V gives CDR1 LGHNA, CDR2 YNFKEQ. The CDR3 contains 14 residues. In nucleotides, the CDR3 is TGTGCCAGCAGCCAAGATCCGAGCAATCAGCCCCAGCATTTT. This gives the protein CASSQDPSNQPQHF.

The rearrangement uses TRBV19 and TRBJ1-2, with D unresolved. The CDR3 is 14 residues long. V lost 8 bases to trimming and J lost 5 bases, with 18 bases between them. Germline loops: CDR1 LNHDA, CDR2 SQIVND (reference sequence). CDR3 sequence: CASEPTGAPYGYTF. The CDR3 bases are TGTGCCAGTGAACCAACGGGAGCTCCTTATGGCTACACCTTC.

This clone was recorded once. The chain combines TRBV7-9 with TRBJ1-6; D possibly corresponds to TRBD1 (6 bases). The CDR3 is 13 amino acids. Trimming left V 6 bases short and J 8 bases short, with 11 bases between. Per germline, CDR1 SEHNR and CDR2 FQNEAQ (reference sequence). In nucleotides, the CDR3 is TGTGCCAGCAGAAAGGGGGGGGATTCACCCCTCCACTTT. It specifies CASRKGGDSPLHF.

The rearrangement uses TRBV21-1 and TRBJ1-5; the table's TRBD1 call for D was not verified on the DNA. TRBV21-1 is deemed a pseudogene. CDR3 length: 13 residues. The CDR3 DNA is TGTGCCATCGGGACAGGGGTAGATCAGCCCCAGCATTTT. Translation: CAIGTGVDQPQHF.

V gene TRBV7-3 combines with J gene TRBJ2-1; 10 nucleotides line up with TRBD2. This CDR3 is built from 17 residues. CDR1 and CDR2 (germline): SGHTA, FQGTGA. With V trimmed by 4 bases and J by 1 base, 7 bases remained unmatched. CDR3 loop: CASSSTLAGVSYNEQFF. For the CDR3, the DNA is TGTGCCAGCAGCTCCACCCTAGCGGGAGTTTCCTACAATGAGCAGTTCTTC.

The table lists this clone with a few counts. CDR3 protein: CASSFGGQGGEQYF. CDR3 DNA sequence: TGTGCCAGCAGCTTTGGGGGACAGGGGGGCGAGCAGTACTTC. This chain connects TRBV7-9 to TRBJ2-7; 11 bases map to TRBD1. CDR3 length equals 14 residues. Germline CDR1 is SEHNR and CDR2 is FQNEAQ (reference sequence). The V and J ends lost 3 bases and 6 bases, in that order; junction bases with no gene match: 4.